The 19 T cell receptor beta chains below all came from one sample that was sequenced in a study of monozygotic twins with inflammatory bowel disease. TCRdb re-called the 5' RACE reads; one entry per CDR3 protein, DNA not given. The sample data list 440,000 or so distinct CDR3 sequences. Specimen: blood. The receptors were sampled from a human donor with ulcerative colitis or Crohn's disease, or a healthy co-twin of an affected twin (not recorded which).

The chain has TRBV10-3 and TRBJ2-7; TCRdb lists TRBD1, though no DNA is available to test this call. From germline, CDR1 is ENHRY and CDR2 SYGVKD. The CDR3 sequence is 13 residues long. The CDR3 reads CAIKGTAQDEQYF.

The J gene is TRBJ2-7, the V gene TRBV19. CDR1 and CDR2 from the germline V gene are LNHDA and SQIVND (reference sequence). The CDR3 consists of 14 residues. The CDR3 spells CASSIVGGTYEQYF.

V and J are TRBV21-1 and TRBJ1-1. TRBV21-1 has pseudogene status. The CDR3 has 18 residues. The CDR3 spells CASSKVFGRGSMNTEAFF.

This chain uses TRBV7-2 with TRBJ2-5; TCRdb reports TRBD1, a call that lacks DNA to check it against. CDR1 and CDR2 from the germline V gene are SGHTA and FQGNSA. CDR3 length: 14 amino acids. This CDR3 reads CASSSLGRQETQYF.

This chain connects TRBV6-1 to TRBJ1-2; the TRBD1 assignment by TCRdb is unverifiable without DNA. From germline, CDR1 is MNHNS and CDR2 SASEGT. This CDR3 has 14 residues. CDR3: CASSPAGTGTGYTF.

The chain combines TRBV2 with TRBJ1-2; TCRdb designates TRBD1, a call that cannot be tested without DNA. The CDR3 runs 15 residues. The germline gives CDR1 SNHLY, CDR2 FYNNEI. This CDR3 reads CASRLQGGSTYGYTF.

This chain links TRBV6-5 with TRBJ2-2. The CDR3 covers 14 residues. CDR1 is MNHEY, CDR2 SVGAGI, per germline. The CDR3 sequence is CASSYGGITGELFF.

CDR3 in amino acids: CASSLGRDTDTQYF. This rearrangement joins TRBV7-9 to TRBJ2-3. This CDR3 has 14 amino acids. From germline, CDR1 is SEHNR and CDR2 FQNEAQ (reference sequence).

The chain employs TRBV4-3 and TRBJ2-7; TCRdb proposes TRBD2, but this gene call is untestable without DNA. There are 16 residues in the CDR3. CDR1 is LGHNA, CDR2 YSLEER, per germline. This chain's CDR3 is CASSQGTSGHSYEQYF.

The CDR3 sequence: CASSLVAGAGELFF. The chain uses TRBV5-4 and TRBJ2-2; TCRdb lists TRBD2, though no DNA is available to test this call. This CDR3 has 14 residues. The germline V gene encodes CDR1 SGHNT and CDR2 YYREEE (reference sequence).

The chain has TRBV7-2 and TRBJ1-4. The germline CDR1 and CDR2 sequences are SGHTA and FQGNSA. The CDR3 contains 13 residues. CDR3 residues: CASSGGTNEKLFF.

The chain carries TRBV7-9 and TRBJ1-6; TCRdb designates TRBD1, a call that cannot be tested without DNA. Per germline, CDR1 SEHNR and CDR2 FQNEAQ (reference sequence). The CDR3 runs to 14 residues. CDR3 amino acids: CASSAGTGGAPLHF. Looking up the rest from reference TRBV7-9 and TRBJ1-6 gives the full variable domain: DTGVSQNPRHKITKRGQNVTFRCDPISEHNRLYWYRQTLGQGPEFLTYFQNEAQLEKSRLLSDRFSAERPKGSFSTLEIQRTEQGDSAMYLCASSAGTGGAPLHFGNGTRLTVT.

The CDR3 here is CASSLSSQAGYGYTF. The chain recombines TRBV7-9 with TRBJ1-2. The germline gives CDR1 SEHNR, CDR2 FQNEAQ (reference sequence). The CDR3 is 15 amino acids. Drawing the rest from reference TRBV7-9 and TRBJ1-2, the complete variable domain is DTGVSQNPRHKITKRGQNVTFRCDPISEHNRLYWYRQTLGQGPEFLTYFQNEAQLEKSRLLSDRFSAERPKGSFSTLEIQRTEQGDSAMYLCASSLSSQAGYGYTFGSGTRLTVV.

CDR3 loop: CASSRSGLSTMNTEAFF. The V call is TRBV5-5, the J call TRBJ1-1. Germline V gives CDR1 SGHKS, CDR2 YYEKEE (reference sequence). The CDR3 contains 17 residues.

The chain has TRBV18 and TRBJ2-2; the TRBD2 assignment by TCRdb is unverifiable without DNA. Germline CDR1 is KGHSH and CDR2 is LQKENI. The CDR3 has 14 residues. The CDR3: CASSTGLNTGELFF.

The J gene is TRBJ1-6, the V gene TRBV5-1; TCRdb designates TRBD1, a call that cannot be tested without DNA. Germline-derived CDR1 and CDR2 are SGHRS and YFSETQ. The CDR3 sequence is 16 residues long. CDR3 sequence reads: CASSLEGTERNSPLHF.

The chain uses TRBV5-8 and TRBJ2-6. Germline assignment: CDR1 SGHTS and CDR2 YDEGEE. There are 14 residues in the CDR3. The CDR3 spells CASSLGAGANVLTF.

CDR3 region: CAISGDDETQYF. The V gene is TRBV10-3, the J gene TRBJ2-5; checking the TCRdb D call of TRBD1 is not possible without DNA. CDR3 length equals 12 residues. Germline V lookup: CDR1 ENHRY, CDR2 SYGVKD.

This sequence joins TRBV7-9 and TRBJ2-5; TCRdb selects TRBD1, and the lack of DNA leaves this call unchecked. The CDR3 loop spans 14 amino acids. Germline V lookup: CDR1 SEHNR, CDR2 FQNEAQ (reference sequence). This CDR3 reads CASSLGVGILTQYF.